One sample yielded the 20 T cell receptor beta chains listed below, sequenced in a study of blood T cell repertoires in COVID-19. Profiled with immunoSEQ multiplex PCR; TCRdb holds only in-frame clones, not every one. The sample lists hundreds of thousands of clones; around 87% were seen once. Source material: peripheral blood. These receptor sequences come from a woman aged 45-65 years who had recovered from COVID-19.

CDR3 nucleotides: TGTGCCACCAGCAAGGGTAGGGGGCATCGAGCAGATACGCAGTATTTT. Translated, it gives CATSKGRGHRADTQYF. The chain recombines TRBV15 with TRBJ2-3; 7 bases match TRBD1. With V trimmed by 4 bases and J by 4 bases, 11 bases remained unmatched. The CDR3 is 16 residues long. The germline V gene encodes CDR1 LNHNV and CDR2 YYDKDF (reference sequence).

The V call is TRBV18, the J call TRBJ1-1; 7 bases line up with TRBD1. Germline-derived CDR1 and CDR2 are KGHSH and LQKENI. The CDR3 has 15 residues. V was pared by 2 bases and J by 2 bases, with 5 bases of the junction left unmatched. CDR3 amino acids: CASSPARDRNTEAFF. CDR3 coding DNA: TGTGCCAGCTCACCAGCACGGGACAGAAACACTGAAGCTTTCTTT.

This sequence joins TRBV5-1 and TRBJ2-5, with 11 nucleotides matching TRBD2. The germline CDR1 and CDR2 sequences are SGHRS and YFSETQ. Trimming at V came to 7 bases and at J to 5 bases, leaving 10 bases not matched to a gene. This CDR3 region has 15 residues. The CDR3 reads CASFETSGNQETQYF. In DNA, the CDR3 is TGCGCCAGCTTCGAGACTAGCGGGAATCAGGAGACCCAGTACTTC.

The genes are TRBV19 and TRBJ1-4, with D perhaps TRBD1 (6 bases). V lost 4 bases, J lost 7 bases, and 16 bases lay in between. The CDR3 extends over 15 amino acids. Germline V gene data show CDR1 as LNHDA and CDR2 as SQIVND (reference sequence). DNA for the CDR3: TGTGCCAGTAGTACAAACCGGGACACCGGTGAAAAACTGTTTTTT. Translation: CASSTNRDTGEKLFF.

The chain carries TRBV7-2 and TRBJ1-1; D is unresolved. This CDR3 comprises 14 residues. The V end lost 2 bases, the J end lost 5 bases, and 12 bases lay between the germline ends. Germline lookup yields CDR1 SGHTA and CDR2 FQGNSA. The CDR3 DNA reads TGTGCCAGCAGCTTAATGGGTCCCGGGACTGAAGCTTTCTTT. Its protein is CASSLMGPGTEAFF.

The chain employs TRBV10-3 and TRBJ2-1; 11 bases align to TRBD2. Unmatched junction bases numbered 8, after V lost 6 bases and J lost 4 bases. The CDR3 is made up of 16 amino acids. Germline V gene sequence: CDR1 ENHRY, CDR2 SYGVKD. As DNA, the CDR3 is TGTGCCATCAGAAGGGGGACTAGCGGTGTATACAATGAGCAGTTCTTC. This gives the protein CAIRRGTSGVYNEQFF.

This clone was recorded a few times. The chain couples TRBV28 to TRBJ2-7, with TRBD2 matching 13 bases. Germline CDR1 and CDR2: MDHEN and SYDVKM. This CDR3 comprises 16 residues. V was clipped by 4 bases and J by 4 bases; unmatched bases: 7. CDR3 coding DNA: TGTGCCAGCAGTTCCCCGGCGACTAGCGGGGGGTACGAGCAGTACTTC. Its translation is CASSSPATSGGYEQYF.

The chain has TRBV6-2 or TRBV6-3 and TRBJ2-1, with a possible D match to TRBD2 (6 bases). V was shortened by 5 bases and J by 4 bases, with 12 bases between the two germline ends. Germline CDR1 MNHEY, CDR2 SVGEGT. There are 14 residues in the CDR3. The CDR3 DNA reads TGTGCCAGCAGTACATGGGGGGAATACAATGAGCAGTTCTTC. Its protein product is CASSTWGEYNEQFF.

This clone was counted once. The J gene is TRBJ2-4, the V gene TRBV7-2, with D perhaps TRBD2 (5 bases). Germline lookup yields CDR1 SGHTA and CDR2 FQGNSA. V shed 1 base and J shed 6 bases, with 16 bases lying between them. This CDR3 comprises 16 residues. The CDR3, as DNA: TGTGCCAGCAGCTTAGACCCTCTAGCAGCAGGAAACATTCAGTACTTC. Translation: CASSLDPLAAGNIQYF.

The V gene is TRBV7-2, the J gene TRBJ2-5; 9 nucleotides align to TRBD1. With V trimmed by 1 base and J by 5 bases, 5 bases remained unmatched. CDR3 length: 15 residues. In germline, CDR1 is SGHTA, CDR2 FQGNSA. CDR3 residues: CASSLDRGRPETQYF. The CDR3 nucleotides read TGTGCCAGCAGCTTAGACAGGGGGCGCCCGGAGACCCAGTACTTC.

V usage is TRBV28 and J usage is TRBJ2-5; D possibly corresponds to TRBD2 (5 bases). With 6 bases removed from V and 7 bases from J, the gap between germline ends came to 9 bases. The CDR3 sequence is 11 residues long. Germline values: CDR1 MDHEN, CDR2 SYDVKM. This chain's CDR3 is CASRGSSTQYF. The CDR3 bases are TGTGCCAGCAGGGGGAGTTCGACCCAGTACTTC.

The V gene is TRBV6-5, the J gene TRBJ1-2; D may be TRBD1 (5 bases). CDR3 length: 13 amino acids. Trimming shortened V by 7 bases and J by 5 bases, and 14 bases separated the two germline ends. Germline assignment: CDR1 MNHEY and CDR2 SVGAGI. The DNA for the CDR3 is TGTGCCAGCACCACAGGCGGGGGTTATGGCTACACCTTC. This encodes CASTTGGGYGYTF.

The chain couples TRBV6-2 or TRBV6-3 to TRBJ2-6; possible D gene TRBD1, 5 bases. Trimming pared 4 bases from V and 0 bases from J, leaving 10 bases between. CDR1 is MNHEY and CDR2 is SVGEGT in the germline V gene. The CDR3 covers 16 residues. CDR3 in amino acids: CASSSTGYSGANVLTF. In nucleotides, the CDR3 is TGTGCCAGCAGTTCTACAGGTTACTCTGGGGCCAACGTCCTGACTTTC.

The CDR3 nucleotides read TGTGCCAGCAGCTTGGGAGGGGGCGGATATCAGCCCCAGCATTTT. Its protein is CASSLGGGGYQPQHF. The V gene is TRBV5-6, the J gene TRBJ1-5, with 7 bases lining up with TRBD1. The CDR3 is made up of 15 amino acids. J gave up 5 bases and V 0 bases, and 5 bases lay outside the gene matches. Looked up from germline, CDR1 is SGHDT and CDR2 is YYEEEE.

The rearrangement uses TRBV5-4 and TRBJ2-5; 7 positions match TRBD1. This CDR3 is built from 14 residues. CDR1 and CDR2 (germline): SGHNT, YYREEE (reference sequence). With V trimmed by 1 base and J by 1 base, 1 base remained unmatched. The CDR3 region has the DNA TGTGCCAGCAGCTTGTGGGACAGCCAAGAGACCCAGTACTTC. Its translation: CASSLWDSQETQYF.

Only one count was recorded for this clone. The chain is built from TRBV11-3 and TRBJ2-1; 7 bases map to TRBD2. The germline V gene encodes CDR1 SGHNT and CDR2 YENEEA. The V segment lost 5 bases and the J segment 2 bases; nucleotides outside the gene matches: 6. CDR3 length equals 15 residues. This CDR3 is CASSHGGRTYNEQFF. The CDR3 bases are TGTGCCAGCAGCCACGGGGGGAGAACCTACAATGAGCAGTTCTTC.

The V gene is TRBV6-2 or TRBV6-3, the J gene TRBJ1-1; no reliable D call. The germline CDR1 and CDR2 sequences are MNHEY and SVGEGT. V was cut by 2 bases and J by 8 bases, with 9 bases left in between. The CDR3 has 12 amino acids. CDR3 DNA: TGTGCCAGCAGTTACCCTTCCCCCGAAGCTTTCTTT. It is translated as CASSYPSPEAFF.

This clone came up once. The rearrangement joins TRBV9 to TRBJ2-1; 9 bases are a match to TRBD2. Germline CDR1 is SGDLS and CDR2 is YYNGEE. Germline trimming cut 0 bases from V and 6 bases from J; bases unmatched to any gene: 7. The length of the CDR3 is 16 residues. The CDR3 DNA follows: TGTGCCAGCAGCGTAGCTGCGCGGGAGGGCCCCAATGAGCAGTTCTTC. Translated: CASSVAAREGPNEQFF.

Here the CDR3 reads CATSRGRRDNEQFF. The CDR3 coding sequence is TGTGCCACCAGCAGAGGGCGCAGGGACAATGAGCAGTTCTTC. The V call is TRBV15, the J call TRBJ2-1; possible D gene TRBD1, 5 bases. This CDR3 contains 14 residues. Germline V gene sequence: CDR1 LNHNV, CDR2 YYDKDF (reference sequence). Deletions cut 1 base from V and 5 bases from J, with 9 bases between.

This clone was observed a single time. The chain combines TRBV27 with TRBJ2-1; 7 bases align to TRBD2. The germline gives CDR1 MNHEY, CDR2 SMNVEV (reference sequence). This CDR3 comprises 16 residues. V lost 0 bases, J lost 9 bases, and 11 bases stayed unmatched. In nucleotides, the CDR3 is TGTGCCAGCAGTTTATCGGTGTCTAGCGGTGATAGTGAGCAGTTCTTC. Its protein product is CASSLSVSSGDSEQFF.